Each of the 5 T cell receptor beta chains below was sequenced from the same sample in a study of CD8 T cells in Susac syndrome. cDNA came from approximately 0.5 to 1 ug RNA primed by random hexamers. A single record per CDR3 protein comes from TCRdb applying MiXCR to the immunoSEQ multiplex PCR reads. The sample has over 120,000 distinct CDR3 sequences; approximately 93% are singletons. Sequencing was performed on CD4+ T cells from PBMCs. The receptors were sampled from a human donor in good health.

The chain carries TRBV4-1 and TRBJ1-1; 8 bases agree with TRBD1. CDR3 size: 14 residues. Germline assignment: CDR1 MGHRA and CDR2 YSYEKL. V lost 2 bases, J lost 12 bases, and 11 bases stayed unmatched. CDR3 protein: CASSQIRGPRGTFF. The CDR3 DNA reads as TGCGCCAGCAGCCAAATCAGGGGGCCCCGCGGGACTTTCTTT.

This chain joins TRBV7-6 and TRBJ2-3, with a possible D match to TRBD2 (6 bases). The CDR3 is 13 residues long. Germline assignment: CDR1 SGHVS and CDR2 FNYEAQ. V was clipped by 4 bases and J by 4 bases, with 9 bases between them. The CDR3 DNA follows: TGTGCCAGCAGCTCGGGACTTTCAGATACGCAGTATTTT. Translating gives CASSSGLSDTQYF.

The chain links TRBV3-1 to TRBJ2-7; the D is unclear. Germline CDR1 LGHDT, CDR2 YNNKEL (reference sequence). This CDR3 is built from 13 residues. V lost 0 bases, J lost 2 bases, and 5 bases lay in between. CDR3 nucleotides: TGTGCCAGCAGCCAAGATACAGCCTACGAGCAGTACTTC. This translates into CASSQDTAYEQYF.

The CDR3 is CASILHEGGSTDTQYF. In DNA form, the CDR3 reads TGTGCCAGCATCTTACATGAGGGGGGGAGCACAGATACGCAGTATTTT. This chain uses TRBV28 with TRBJ2-3, with a weak D call TRBD2 (7 bases). Trimming took 7 bases from V and 0 from J, leaving 17 bases between them. CDR1 MDHEN and CDR2 SYDVKM come from the germline V gene. The CDR3 consists of 16 residues.

This rearrangement joins TRBV5-1 to TRBJ2-7, with 7 bases lining up with TRBD1. Trimming took 5 bases from V and 6 from J; bases not matched to a gene: 11. There are 14 residues in the CDR3. CDR1 and CDR2 from the germline V gene are SGHRS and YFSETQ. Here the CDR3 reads CASSPGTEPFEQYF. In DNA, the CDR3 is TGCGCCAGCAGTCCCGGGACAGAACCCTTCGAGCAGTACTTC.